This T cell receptor (beta chain) was found in a study of blood T cells in healthy people across ages. The V and J ends lost 10 bases and 3 bases respectively, with 15 bases between them. The CDR3 is 13 residues long. Looked up from germline, CDR1 is MNHEY and CDR2 is SVGAGI. The authors ran a second PCR of roughly 6 to 12 cycles using a sample-barcoded 5' primer and a J-beta primer mix. Per sample, CDR3-containing paired-end reads numbered at least 2.5 million. TCRdb re-called the 5' RACE reads through MiXCR, storing one row per CDR3 protein. This table holds over 1.5 million distinct CDR3 sequences, about 49% found once. Per sample, extraction of total RNA gave at least 5.5 micrograms in every case.

The origin of this receptor is a woman in her 40s in good health. The chain couples TRBV6-5 to TRBJ1-1, with a weak D call TRBD1 (5 bases). Specimen: blood. The CDR3 reads CATLKGGDTEAFF. The CDR3 DNA reads TGTGCCACATTGAAGGGAGGGGACACTGAAGCTTTCTTT.